This T cell receptor beta chain is from a study of CD8 T cells in ankylosing spondylitis. Study-wide results and caveats: The study looked at matched synovial fluid samples from ankylosing spondylitis patients. Disease-linked clones were reported to be significantly enriched there.

Libraries for TCR beta were made by quantitative 5'-RACE with molecular barcodes. MiXCR was run by TCRdb on the 5' RACE reads, yielding one entry per CDR3 protein. Of roughly 230,000 distinct CDR3 sequences listed, about 10% were seen once; the top ten hold roughly 2.5%. This CDR3 spans 17 amino acids. Per germline, CDR1 MGHRA and CDR2 YSYEKL. V was clipped by 0 bases and J by 6 bases, with 20 bases between them. In regard to this clonotype: What it binds is unknown.

The genes are TRBV4-1 and TRBJ1-2; TRBD1 might be the D (6 bases). What was sequenced was blood, either unsorted or a sorted T cell fraction (not recorded which). The TCR comes from a male donor with ankylosing spondylitis or in good health (not recorded which). CDR3 sequence reads: CASSQDPGARERDGYTF. Here the CDR3 DNA reads TGCGCCAGCAGCCAAGATCCGGGGGCGCGGGAGAGAGATGGCTACACCTTC.